This T cell receptor beta chain was sequenced during a study of regulatory T cells in long-lasting Graves disease. Noted time point: persistent/refractory GD, antithyroid drugs over 5 years with positive TRAb. PBMCs provided the RNA from which the TCR library was made. Investigators report Graves' disease was diagnosed under American Thyroid Association guidelines. A volume of approximately 10 milliliters of peripheral blood was collected in EDTA tubes. Findings and limits, study-wide: Patients with persistent disease shared some 3,000 public clonotypes, outpacing the roughly 1,000 shared by new patients.

Combining iRepertoire HTBI primers with Arm-PCR of CDR3 regions, the authors built TCR beta libraries. TCRdb reanalysed the multiplex PCR reads using MiXCR and keeps one entry per CDR3 protein. The top ten hold 7.8% of the sample, which has roughly 500,000 distinct CDR3 sequences, around 21% seen once. Trimming cost V 3 bases and J 2 bases; bases outside gene matches: 4. Per germline, CDR1 SGHAT and CDR2 FQNNGV. There are 15 residues in the CDR3. This clonotype has a count of ten or more. Its antigen is not known. Sequencing used peripheral blood mononuclear cells (PBMCs), obtained when the disease was refractory, from a patient treated with antithyroid drugs. This TCR was recovered from a female donor with Graves disease. V usage is TRBV11-2 and J usage is TRBJ2-3; 8 bases are a match to TRBD2. For the CDR3, the DNA is TGTGCCAGCAGCTTCACTAGCGGAACCACAGATACGCAGTATTTT. It translates to CASSFTSGTTDTQYF.